This T cell receptor beta chain is from a study of T cells in Graves' hyperthyroidism and ophthalmopathy. This clonotype was seen repeatedly, ten times or more. Its antigen remains unidentified. Amplification targeted TCR beta CDR3 regions from RNA transcripts. The HTBI set primed first-round TCR CDR3 RT-PCR. TCRdb itself ran the multiplex PCR reads through MiXCR, one entry per CDR3 protein. The repertoire consists of about 500,000 distinct CDR3 sequences, with approximately 16% occurring once and the leading ten covering approximately 30%. The study left out patients who had uncontrolled infection, other autoimmune disease, pregnancy or lactation. Diagnosing involved the use of clinical symptoms, serum thyroxine and TRAb, thyroid ultrasound and orbital computed tomography. Per germline, CDR1 MDHEN and CDR2 SYDVKM. The CDR3 is 17 amino acids. With V trimmed by 6 bases and J by 0 bases, 11 bases remained unmatched.

Study conclusions and caveats: A median about 6.5 months before onset, the model predicted ophthalmopathy. Separation of ophthalmopathy from stable hyperthyroidism was achieved by a 13 V-J model.

The V call is TRBV28, the J call TRBJ1-5; 7 bases line up with TRBD1. The source of this sequence is a woman aged 25 to 39 with Graves' ophthalmopathy. Sequenced: blood. The CDR3 DNA sequence: TGTGCCAGCAGGTCCCGACAGGGCGGGAATAGCAATCAGCCCCAGCATTTT. This translates into CASRSRQGGNSNQPQHF.